Sequencing of this TCR beta chain was carried out in a study of blood T cell repertoires in COVID-19. Study-level information: T cells, B-cell-depleted T cells, or PBMCs provided the cDNA or gDNA that served as material.

The CDR3 length is 15 residues. The junction had 2 bases not matched to a gene; V was cut back by 0 bases and J by 2 bases. From germline, CDR1 is SGHRS and CDR2 YFSETQ. In Seattle, patients joined the study during active infection and were tracked longitudinally. Note on this clone: The same CDR3 is also encoded by other DNA sequences in this sample.

In the original workflow: Reference gene primer amplification yielded estimated nucleated cell counts. Some clones are missing from TCRdb's copy, which holds only in-frame ones; the method was immunoSEQ multiplex PCR. That table gives V, J and clone size, and the DNA gave D and trimming. Of about 260,000 clones listed, 85% to 90% are singletons. The TCR sequence derives from a woman in her sixties or seventies with COVID-19, enrolled during active disease. The rearrangement joins TRBV5-1 to TRBJ1-3; 7 bases fit TRBD1. The specimen was peripheral blood. The CDR3 sequence is CASSLGTGAGNTIYF. CDR3 DNA: TGCGCCAGCAGCTTGGGGACAGGCGCTGGAAACACCATATATTTT.